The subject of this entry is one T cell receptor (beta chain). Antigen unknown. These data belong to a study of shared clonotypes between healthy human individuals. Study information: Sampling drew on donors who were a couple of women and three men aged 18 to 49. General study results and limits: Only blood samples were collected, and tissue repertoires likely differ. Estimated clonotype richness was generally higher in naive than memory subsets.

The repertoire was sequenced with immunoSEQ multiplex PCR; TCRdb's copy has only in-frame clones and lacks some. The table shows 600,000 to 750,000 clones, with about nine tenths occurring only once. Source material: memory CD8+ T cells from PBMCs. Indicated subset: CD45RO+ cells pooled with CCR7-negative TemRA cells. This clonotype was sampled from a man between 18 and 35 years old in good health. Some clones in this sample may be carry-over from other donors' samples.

The CDR3 spells CASRTAKSGNTIYF. CDR3 DNA sequence: TGTGCCAGCAGGACGGCTAAGTCTGGAAACACCATATATTTT. The chain couples TRBV2 to TRBJ1-3; D gene ambiguous. The CDR3 has 14 residues. CDR1 and CDR2 (germline): SNHLY, FYNNEI. Between the trimmed V and J ends, which lost 6 bases and 1 base, there was a span of 10 bases. Supplemented by reference TRBV2 and TRBJ1-3, the full variable domain reads EPEVTQTPSHQVTQMGQEVILRCVPISNHLYFYWYRQILGQKVEFLVSFYNNEISEKSEIFDDQFSVERPDGSNFTLKIRSTKLEDSAMYFCASRTAKSGNTIYFGEGSWLTVV.